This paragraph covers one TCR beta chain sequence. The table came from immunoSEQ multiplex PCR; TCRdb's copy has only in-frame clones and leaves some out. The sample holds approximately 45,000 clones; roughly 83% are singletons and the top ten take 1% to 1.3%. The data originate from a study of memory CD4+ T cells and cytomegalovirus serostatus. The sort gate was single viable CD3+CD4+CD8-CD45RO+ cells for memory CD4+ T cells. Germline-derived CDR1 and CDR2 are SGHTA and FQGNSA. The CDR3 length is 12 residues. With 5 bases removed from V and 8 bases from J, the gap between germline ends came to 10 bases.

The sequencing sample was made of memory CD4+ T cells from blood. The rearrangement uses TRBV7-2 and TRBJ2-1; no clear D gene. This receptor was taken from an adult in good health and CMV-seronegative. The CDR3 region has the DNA TGTGCCAGCAGCCCCCGGCCAGATGAGCAGTTCTTC. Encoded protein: CASSPRPDEQFF.